This entry concerns a single T cell receptor beta chain. Germline and junction disagree at one end, which may indicate a read error. The CDR3 length is 16 residues. The data were obtained in a study of identical twins. TCRdb redid the calling of the 5' RACE reads with MiXCR, one entry per CDR3 protein. Of 1.5 million to 2 million distinct CDR3 sequences listed, more than 30% are singletons. This sequence was found in a newborn girl in good health. The rearrangement joins TRBV12-3 or TRBV12-4 to TRBJ1-1; possible D gene TRBD1, 6 bases. Sequenced sample: cord blood. The CDR3 reads CASILGGGVMNAEAFF. The CDR3 DNA follows: TGTGCCAGTATCCTAGGGGGAGGGGTTATGAACGCTGAAGCTTTCTTT.